Shown below are 2 T cell receptor beta chains from a single sample sequenced in a study of blood T cell repertoires in COVID-19. This table comes from immunoSEQ multiplex PCR, and its TCRdb copy is limited to in-frame clones, with some not included. Here the sample spans 150,000 to 200,000 clones, 86% being singletons. Sequenced input: peripheral blood. Receptors were obtained from a woman older than 75 in a cohort sampled during active or convalescent COVID-19.

The chain couples TRBV19 to TRBJ1-1, with 7 positions matching TRBD1. Germline CDR1 LNHDA, CDR2 SQIVND (reference sequence). Trimming at V came to 7 bases and at J to 4 bases, leaving 6 bases not matched to a gene. The CDR3 sequence is 13 residues long. CDR3 nucleotides: TGTGCCAGTACTCATCAGGGGGGCACTGAAGCTTTCTTT. This sequence encodes CASTHQGGTEAFF.

The chain couples TRBV18 to TRBJ1-2, with D tentatively TRBD1 (5 bases). The CDR3 consists of 15 residues. Trimming took 6 bases from V and 1 from J, leaving 15 bases between them. Germline V gene data show CDR1 as KGHSH and CDR2 as LQKENI. In nucleotides, the CDR3 is TGTGCCAGCTCCGGGGGAGGTTCTCTTAACTATGGCTACACCTTC. Its protein is CASSGGGSLNYGYTF.